Listed below are T cell receptor beta chains from one sample, sequenced in a study of T-cell reconstitution after alpha-beta-depleted transplantation in children. One entry per CDR3 protein, called by TCRdb with MiXCR from the PCR reads. The data hold 210,000 or so distinct CDR3 sequences, with roughly a tenth observed a single time. This sample comprised PBMCs from the stem cell graft donor, obtained from the stem cell graft. The receptor set was obtained from a human donor who donated a stem cell graft to a child with acute lymphoblastic leukemia. CDR3s include the opening cysteine and the closing phenylalanine or tryptophan. The D gene is left open where the match is weak. Size is stated for part of the rows, as once, few or many counts, or as a class when the clone is expanded.

clone size,V gene,J gene,D gene,CDR3 protein,CDR3 DNA
.,TRBV5-1,TRBJ2-1,TRBD2,CASSLREGPREKNEQFF,TGCGCCAGCAGCTTACGGGAGGGCCCCCGAGAAAAAAATGAGCAGTTCTTC
many,TRBV7-2,TRBJ2-3,.,CASSLRIRTKVPDTQYF,TGTGCCAGCAGCTTAAGGATTAGGACTAAAGTCCCAGATACGCAGTATTTT
many,TRBV7-2,TRBJ1-1,.,CASSYGTGILNTEAFF,TGTGCCAGCAGCTATGGTACAGGGATCTTGAACACTGAAGCTTTCTTT
few,TRBV5-1,TRBJ1-1,.,CASRRATEAMNTEAFF,TGCGCCAGCAGGAGGGCGACAGAAGCTATGAACACTGAAGCTTTCTTT
many,TRBV5-1,TRBJ2-7,.,CASSLEGGYSEQYF,TGCGCCAGCAGCTTGGAGGGGGGCTATAGCGAGCAGTACTTC
.,TRBV12-3/TRBV12-4,TRBJ2-7,.,CASSTGLYEQYF,TGTGCCAGCAGTACGGGTCTCTACGAGCAGTACTTC
.,TRBV7-9,TRBJ2-5,TRBD1,CASSWGQGLQETQYF,TGTGCCAGCAGCTGGGGACAGGGCTTACAAGAGACCCAGTACTTC
many,TRBV6-6,TRBJ2-1,.,CASGPSANEQFF,TGTGCCAGCGGGCCCAGCGCCAATGAGCAGTTCTTC
.,TRBV3-1,TRBJ1-1,TRBD1,CASTGQGGTEAFF,TGTGCCAGCACCGGACAGGGCGGCACTGAAGCTTTCTTT
.,TRBV27,TRBJ2-3,TRBD2,CASSLRTSVGDTQYF,TGTGCCAGCAGTTTACGGACTAGCGTTGGAGATACGCAGTATTTT
.,TRBV20-1,TRBJ1-1,.,CSARDPGRENTEAFF,TGCAGTGCTAGAGATCCTGGCAGGGAAAACACTGAAGCTTTCTTT
.,TRBV20-1,TRBJ2-5,.,CSAPAASQETQYF,TGCAGTGCCCCAGCGGCCAGCCAAGAGACCCAGTACTTC
.,TRBV12-3/TRBV12-4,TRBJ2-5,.,CASCPSGHPSQETQYF,TGTGCCAGCTGCCCCTCGGGCCACCCATCCCAAGAGACCCAGTACTTC